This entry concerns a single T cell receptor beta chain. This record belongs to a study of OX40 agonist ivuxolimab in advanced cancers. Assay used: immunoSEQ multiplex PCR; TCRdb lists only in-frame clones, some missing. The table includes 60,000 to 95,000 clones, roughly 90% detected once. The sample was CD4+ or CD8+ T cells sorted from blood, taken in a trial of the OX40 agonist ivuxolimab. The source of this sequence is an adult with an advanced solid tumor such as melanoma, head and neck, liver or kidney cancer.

The CDR3 is CSVGGTGELFF. The CDR3 DNA reads TGCAGCGTTGGGGGCACCGGGGAGCTGTTTTTT. The rearrangement links TRBV29-1 to TRBJ2-2; no clear D gene. Germline V gene lookup returns CDR1 SQVTM and CDR2 ANQGSEA. V was shortened by 4 bases and J by 4 bases, with 4 bases between the two germline ends. CDR3 length: 11 residues.